This is a list of T cell receptor beta chains from one sample in a study of blood T cell repertoires in COVID-19. Method: immunoSEQ multiplex PCR; TCRdb's copy keeps in-frame clones and lacks some. The data hold 150,000 to 200,000 clones, with about 85% observed a single time. The sequenced sample was peripheral blood. The origin of the receptors is a woman in her thirties or forties with COVID-19, enrolled during active disease. Both conserved end residues are part of each CDR3. The D gene is left open where the match is weak. A clone size is listed for some rows: how often the clone was seen (once, few, many), or a class if it is expanded.

d_call	v_call	clone_size	cdr3_aa
-	TRBV24-1	-	CATSDPPGNTQYF
TRBD2	TRBV18	-	CASSPSSGGGNEQFF
TRBD1	TRBV19	-	CASSTGQVNSPLHF
-	TRBV5-4	-	CASSLAIEKGIRDKQYF
-	TRBV7-9	-	CASSLRGDSMNTEAFF
TRBD1	TRBV30	many	CAWSVPGTGVHTEAFF
-	TRBV5-1	-	CASSLGQERGYTF
TRBD2	TRBV7-6	few	CASSLGLAGVSADTQYF
TRBD1	TRBV4-2	-	CASSEQGAGKTQYF
-	TRBV14	-	CASSPAYEQYF
TRBD2	TRBV3-1/TRBV3-2	-	CASSQIPFTSGRLRGGETQYF
TRBD1	TRBV9	-	CASSETGTGPNYGYTF
TRBD1	TRBV11-3	-	CASSRDRDGEQFF
-	TRBV4-2	-	CASSPGGGRTSSYEQYF
-	TRBV4-3	-	CASSQEGVAAETQYF
-	TRBV7-9	-	CASSFDMGNTEAFF
-	TRBV5-1	-	CASSPSTGTGNTIYF
TRBD1	TRBV18	-	CASSRPRTGGANVLTF
-	TRBV6-4	-	CASSPSQGGVLSGYTF
-	TRBV12-3/TRBV12-4	-	CASSLERNTEAFF
-	TRBV7-9	few	CASSLSVSGNTIYF
TRBD2	TRBV6-5	-	CASSKLREGRDIQYF
TRBD2	TRBV10-3	-	CAISEGGLADTQYF
-	TRBV6-1	-	CASSDPIRGYGYTF
-	TRBV5-1	once	CASSQAPQEPQHF
-	TRBV6-5	-	CASSRTGEREKLFF
-	TRBV7-2	-	CASSLAQRNYGYTF
TRBD2	TRBV6-1	once	CASSDSVGGRGTTQYF
TRBD1	TRBV6-4	-	CASSERTGKGYEQYF
-	TRBV6-2/TRBV6-3	-	CASSPHRVSNQPQHF
TRBD1	TRBV18	-	CASSPLGARGQSPLHF
-	TRBV6-4	-	CASSPGLENTGELFF
-	TRBV5-1	-	CASSWEGGAYGYTF
-	TRBV29-1	-	CSVGTPNQPQHF
-	TRBV11-3	-	CASSLGQGNSPLHF
TRBD2	TRBV4-1	-	CASSQDASGGLLQETQYF
-	TRBV7-3	-	CASSFDISGANVLTF
TRBD2	TRBV6-5	-	CASSYGAGYTGELFF
-	TRBV11-2	-	CASSPTGNGYGYTF
-	TRBV2	-	CASSDQGPYEQYF
TRBD2	TRBV7-9	-	CASSPGLAGSTDTQYF
-	TRBV7-9	-	CASSSRVENSPLHF
TRBD1	TRBV2	once	CASRGGTGKDEKLFF
-	TRBV19	-	CASTRGPGELFF
-	TRBV5-1	-	CASSLDRTGELFF
TRBD2	TRBV6-4	few	CASSVLAGGSDTQYF
-	TRBV6-1	-	CASSDLYSRVAFF
-	TRBV29-1	-	CSVTQGAGNRPQHF
-	TRBV7-8	-	CASSLVRVGGYEQYF
TRBD1	TRBV6-6	-	CASSSGTDASYNEQFF
-	TRBV25-1	-	CASSEPRGPNQPQHF
TRBD1	TRBV19	-	CASSIPPGTGANYGYTF
-	TRBV18	-	CASSPRQAITDTQYF